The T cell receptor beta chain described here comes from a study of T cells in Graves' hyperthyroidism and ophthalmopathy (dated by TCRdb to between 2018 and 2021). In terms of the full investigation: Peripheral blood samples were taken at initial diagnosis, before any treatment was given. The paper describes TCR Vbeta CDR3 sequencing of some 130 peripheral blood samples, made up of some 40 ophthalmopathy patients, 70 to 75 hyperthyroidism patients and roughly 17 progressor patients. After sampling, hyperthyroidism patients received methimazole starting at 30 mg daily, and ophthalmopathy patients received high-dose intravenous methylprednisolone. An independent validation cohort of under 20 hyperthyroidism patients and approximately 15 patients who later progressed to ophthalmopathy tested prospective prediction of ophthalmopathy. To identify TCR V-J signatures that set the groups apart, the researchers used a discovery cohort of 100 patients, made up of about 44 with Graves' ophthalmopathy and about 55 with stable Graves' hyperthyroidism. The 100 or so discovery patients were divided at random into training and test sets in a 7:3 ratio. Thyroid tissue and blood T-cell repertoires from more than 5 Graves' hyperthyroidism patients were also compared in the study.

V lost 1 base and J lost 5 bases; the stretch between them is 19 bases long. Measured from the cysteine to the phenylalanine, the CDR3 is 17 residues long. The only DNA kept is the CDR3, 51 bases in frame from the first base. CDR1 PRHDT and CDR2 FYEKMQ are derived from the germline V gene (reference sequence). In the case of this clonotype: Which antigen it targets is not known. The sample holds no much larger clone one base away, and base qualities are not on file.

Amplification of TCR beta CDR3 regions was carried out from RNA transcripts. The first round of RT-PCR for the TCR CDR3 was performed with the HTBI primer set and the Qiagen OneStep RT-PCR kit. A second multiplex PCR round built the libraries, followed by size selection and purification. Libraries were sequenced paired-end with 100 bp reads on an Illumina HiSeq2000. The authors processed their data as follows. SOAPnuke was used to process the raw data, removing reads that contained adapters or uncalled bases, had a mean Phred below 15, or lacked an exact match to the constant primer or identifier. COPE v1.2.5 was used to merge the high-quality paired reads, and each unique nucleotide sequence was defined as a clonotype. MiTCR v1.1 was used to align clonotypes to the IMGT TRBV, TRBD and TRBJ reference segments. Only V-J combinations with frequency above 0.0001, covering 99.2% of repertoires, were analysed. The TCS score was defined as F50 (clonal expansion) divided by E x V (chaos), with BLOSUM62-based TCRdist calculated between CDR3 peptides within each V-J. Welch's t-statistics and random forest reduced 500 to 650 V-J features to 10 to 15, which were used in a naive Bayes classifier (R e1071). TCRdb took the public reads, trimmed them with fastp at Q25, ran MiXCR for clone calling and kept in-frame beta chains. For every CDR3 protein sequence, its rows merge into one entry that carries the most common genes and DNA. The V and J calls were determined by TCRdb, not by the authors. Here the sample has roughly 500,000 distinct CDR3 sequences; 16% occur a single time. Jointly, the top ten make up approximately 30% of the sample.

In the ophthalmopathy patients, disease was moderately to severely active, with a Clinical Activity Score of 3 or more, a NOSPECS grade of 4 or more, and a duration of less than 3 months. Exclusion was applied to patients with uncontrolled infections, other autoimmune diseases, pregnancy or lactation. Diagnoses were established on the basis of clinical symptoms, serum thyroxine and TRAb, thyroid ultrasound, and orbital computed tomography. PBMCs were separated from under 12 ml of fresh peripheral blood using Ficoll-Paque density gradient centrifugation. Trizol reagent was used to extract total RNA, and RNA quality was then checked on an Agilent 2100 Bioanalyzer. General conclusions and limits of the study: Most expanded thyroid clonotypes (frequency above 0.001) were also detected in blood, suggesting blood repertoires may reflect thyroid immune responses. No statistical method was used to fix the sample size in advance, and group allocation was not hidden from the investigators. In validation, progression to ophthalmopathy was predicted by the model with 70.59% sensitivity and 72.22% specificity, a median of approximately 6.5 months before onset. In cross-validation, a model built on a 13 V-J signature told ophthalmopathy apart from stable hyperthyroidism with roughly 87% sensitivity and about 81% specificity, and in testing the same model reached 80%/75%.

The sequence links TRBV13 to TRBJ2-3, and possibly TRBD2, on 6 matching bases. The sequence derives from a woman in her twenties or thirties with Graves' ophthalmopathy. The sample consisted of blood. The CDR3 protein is CASSLDGGSSAGDTQYF. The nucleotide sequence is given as TGTGCCAGCAGCTTAGATGGTGGGTCTAGCGCTGGAGATACGCAGTATTTT.